This is a list of T cell receptor beta chains from one sample in a study of shared clonotypes between healthy human individuals. TCRdb's table, derived via immunoSEQ multiplex PCR, lists solely in-frame clones and lacks some. This sample has roughly 2.1 million clones, with more than 85% found just once. Sequencing was done on a sample of naive CD8+ T cells from PBMCs. These receptor sequences come from a man younger than 35 in good health. Some clones in this sample may be carry-over from other donors' samples. CDR3s include the opening cysteine and the closing phenylalanine or tryptophan. The D gene is left open where the match is weak. Only part of the rows carry a size: once, few, many, or a class if the clone is expanded.

>17|-|TRBV9|TRBJ2-1|-
CASSTSVTGTPYNEQFF
TGTGCCAGCAGCACGTCCGTAACAGGGACTCCCTACAATGAGCAGTTCTTC
>17|TRBD1|TRBV7-8|TRBJ1-3|-
CASSLGRQGYSGNTIYF
TGTGCCAGCAGCTTAGGTCGACAGGGCTACTCTGGAAACACCATATATTTT
>17|TRBD2|TRBV2|TRBJ2-7|-
CASSGTPGGTLSYEQYF
TGTGCCAGCAGTGGGACCCCGGGAGGGACATTATCCTACGAGCAGTACTTC
>16|TRBD2|TRBV7-9|TRBJ2-1|-
CASSLGFGLDYNEQFF
TGTGCCAGCAGCTTAGGGTTTGGACTAGACTACAATGAGCAGTTCTTC
>14|-|TRBV6-4|TRBJ1-1|-
CASSYAAMNTEAFF
TGTGCCAGCAGTTACGCGGCCATGAACACTGAAGCTTTCTTT
>14|-|TRBV11-2|TRBJ2-3|-
CASSLIGSTDTQYF
TGTGCCAGCAGCTTGATAGGAAGCACGGATACGCAGTATTTT
>15|TRBD1|TRBV9|TRBJ2-7|-
CASSIGQALSYEQYF
TGTGCCAGCAGCATCGGACAGGCGCTGTCCTACGAGCAGTACTTC
>15|TRBD2|TRBV4-3|TRBJ2-5|few
CASSQGTSGQETQYF
TGCGCCAGCAGCCAAGGGACTAGCGGCCAAGAGACCCAGTACTTC
>15|TRBD1|TRBV27|TRBJ1-3|-
CASSSRQGNGNTIYF
TGTGCCAGCAGTTCTCGACAGGGAAACGGAAACACCATATATTTT
>15|TRBD2|TRBV27|TRBJ2-1|-
CASSLRASGSNEQFF
TGTGCCAGCAGCCTGCGGGCTAGCGGGAGTAATGAGCAGTTCTTC
>15|-|TRBV4-1|TRBJ1-4|-
CASSQDNSGLEKLFF
TGCGCCAGCAGCCAAGATAACAGTGGCTTAGAAAAACTGTTTTTT
>12|-|TRBV19|TRBJ2-2|-
CASSPAAGELFF
TGTGCCAGTAGCCCCGCGGCCGGGGAGCTGTTTTTT
>15|TRBD1|TRBV27|TRBJ1-2|-
CASSFTGALSYGYTF
TGTGCCAGCAGTTTCACAGGGGCCCTATCCTATGGCTACACCTTC
>15|-|TRBV19|TRBJ1-5|-
CASSISRFGNQPQHF
TGTGCCAGTAGTATATCCCGGTTTGGCAATCAGCCCCAGCATTTT
>17|TRBD1|TRBV7-8|TRBJ2-2|-
CASSLSLGQGRAGELFF
TGTGCCAGCAGCTTAAGTCTGGGACAGGGACGAGCCGGGGAGCTGTTTTTT
>14|-|TRBV7-9|TRBJ2-1|-
CASSLGLERNEQFF
TGTGCCAGCAGCCTCGGGTTAGAAAGAAATGAGCAGTTCTTC
>16|TRBD2|TRBV28|TRBJ2-7|-
CASSLLVSGRFYEQYF
TGTGCCAGCAGTTTATTGGTCAGCGGGAGATTCTACGAGCAGTACTTC
>12|-|TRBV5-1|TRBJ2-1|-
CASSFGGDEQFF
TGCGCCAGCAGCTTTGGCGGGGATGAGCAGTTCTTC
>14|-|TRBV6-1|TRBJ1-5|-
CASTARSLDQPQHF
TGTGCCAGCACTGCCCGAAGTCTTGACCAGCCCCAGCATTTT
>14|-|TRBV7-8|TRBJ2-2|-
CASSRVANTGELFF
TGTGCCAGCAGTCGGGTCGCGAACACCGGGGAGCTGTTTTTT
>13|-|TRBV5-6|TRBJ2-4|-
CASSLEVRNIQYF
TGTGCCAGCAGCTTGGAGGTCAGAAACATTCAGTACTTC
>16|-|TRBV9|TRBJ1-1|-
CASSVVSAGSYTEAFF
TGTGCCAGCAGCGTAGTGTCCGCAGGGAGCTACACTGAAGCTTTCTTT
>13|-|TRBV5-5|TRBJ1-4|-
CATRAAGREKLFF
TGTGCCACCAGAGCGGCGGGGCGTGAAAAACTGTTTTTT
>13|-|TRBV13|TRBJ2-7|-
CASSLADPHEQYF
TGTGCCAGCAGCTTAGCGGACCCCCACGAGCAGTACTTC